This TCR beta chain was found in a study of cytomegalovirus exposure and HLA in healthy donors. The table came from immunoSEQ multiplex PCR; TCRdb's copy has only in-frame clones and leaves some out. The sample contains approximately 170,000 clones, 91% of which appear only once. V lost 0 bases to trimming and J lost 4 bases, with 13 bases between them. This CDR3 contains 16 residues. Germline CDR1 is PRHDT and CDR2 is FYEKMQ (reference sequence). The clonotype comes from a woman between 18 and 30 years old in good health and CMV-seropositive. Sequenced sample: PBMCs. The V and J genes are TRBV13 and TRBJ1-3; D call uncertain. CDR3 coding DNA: TGTGCCAGCAGCTTAGGCCCGCGGAGAAGGGGAAACACCATATATTTT. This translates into CASSLGPRRRGNTIYF.